This note documents a single TCR beta chain sequence. The germline CDR1 and CDR2 sequences are SGHTA and FQGTGA. Trimming cost V 4 bases and J 10 bases, with 11 bases left between them. This CDR3 has 12 amino acids. This sample stems from a study of beta chain features in type 1 diabetes. Since all of the isolated RNA was reverse transcribed, expressed TCRB transcripts were what got sequenced. Here immunoSEQ multiplex PCR was the method, and the copy in TCRdb shows in-frame clones only, minus some. The sample yields hundreds of thousands of clones, about 12% seen once. The sample consisted of naive CD4+ T cells from blood. The receptor was derived from a man younger than 35 in good health. The chain carries TRBV7-3 and TRBJ2-1; D perhaps matches TRBD1 (6 bases). The CDR3 bases are TGTGCCAGCAGCTACGCCGGGACAGAGCAGTTCTTC. Translation: CASSYAGTEQFF.